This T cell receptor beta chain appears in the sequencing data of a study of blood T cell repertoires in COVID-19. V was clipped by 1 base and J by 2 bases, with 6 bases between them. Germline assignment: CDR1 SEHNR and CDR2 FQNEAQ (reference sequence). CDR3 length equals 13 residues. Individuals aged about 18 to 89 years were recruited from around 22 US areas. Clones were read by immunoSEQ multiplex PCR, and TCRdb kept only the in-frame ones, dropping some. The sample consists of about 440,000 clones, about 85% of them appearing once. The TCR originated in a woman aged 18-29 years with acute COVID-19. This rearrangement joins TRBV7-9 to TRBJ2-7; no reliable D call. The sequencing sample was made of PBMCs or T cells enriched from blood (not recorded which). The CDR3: CASSLDAAYEQYF. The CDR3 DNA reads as TGTGCCAGCAGCTTAGACGCGGCCTACGAGCAGTACTTC.